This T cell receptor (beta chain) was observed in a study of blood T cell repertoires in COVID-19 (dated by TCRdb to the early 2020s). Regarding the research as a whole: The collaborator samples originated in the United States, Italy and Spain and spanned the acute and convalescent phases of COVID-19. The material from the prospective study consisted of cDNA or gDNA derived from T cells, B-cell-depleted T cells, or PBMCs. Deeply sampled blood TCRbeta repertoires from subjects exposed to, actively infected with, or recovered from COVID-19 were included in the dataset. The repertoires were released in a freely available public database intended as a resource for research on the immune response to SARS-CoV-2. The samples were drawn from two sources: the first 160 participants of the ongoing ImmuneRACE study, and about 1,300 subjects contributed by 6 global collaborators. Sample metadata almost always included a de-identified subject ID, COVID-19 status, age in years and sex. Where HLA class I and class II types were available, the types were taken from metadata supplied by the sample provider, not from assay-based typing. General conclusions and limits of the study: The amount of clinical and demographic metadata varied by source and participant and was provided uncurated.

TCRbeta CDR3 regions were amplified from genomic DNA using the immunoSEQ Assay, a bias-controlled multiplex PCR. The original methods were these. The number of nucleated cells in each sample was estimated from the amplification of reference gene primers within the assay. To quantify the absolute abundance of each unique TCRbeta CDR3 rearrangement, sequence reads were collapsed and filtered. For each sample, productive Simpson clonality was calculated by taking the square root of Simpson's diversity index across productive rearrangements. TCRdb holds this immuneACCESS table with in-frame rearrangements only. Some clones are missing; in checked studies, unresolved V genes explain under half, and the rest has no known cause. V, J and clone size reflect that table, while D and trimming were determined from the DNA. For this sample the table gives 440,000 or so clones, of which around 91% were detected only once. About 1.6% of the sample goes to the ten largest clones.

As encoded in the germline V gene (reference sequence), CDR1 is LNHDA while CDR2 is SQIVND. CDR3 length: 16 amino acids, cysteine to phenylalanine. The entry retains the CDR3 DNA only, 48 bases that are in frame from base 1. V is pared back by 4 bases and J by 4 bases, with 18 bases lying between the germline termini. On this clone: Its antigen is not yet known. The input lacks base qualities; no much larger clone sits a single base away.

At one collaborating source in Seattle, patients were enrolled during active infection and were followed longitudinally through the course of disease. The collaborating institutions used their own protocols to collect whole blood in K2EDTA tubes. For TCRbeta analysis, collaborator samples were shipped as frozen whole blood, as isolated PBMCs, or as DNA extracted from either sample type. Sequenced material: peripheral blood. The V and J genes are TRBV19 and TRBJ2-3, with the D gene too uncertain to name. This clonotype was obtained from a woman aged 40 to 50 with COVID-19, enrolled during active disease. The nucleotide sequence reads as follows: TGTGCCAGTAGTAATCCGATCGTCACTTTATCAGATACGCAGTATTTT. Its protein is CASSNPIVTLSDTQYF.